The 3 T cell receptor beta chains below all came from one sample that was sequenced in a study of cytomegalovirus exposure and HLA in healthy donors. Primers included in the PCR were 60 Vbeta and 13 Jbeta primers. The method was immunoSEQ multiplex PCR; TCRdb's version includes in-frame clones alone and lacks a portion of them. Of 250,000 to 300,000 clones in the sample, about 93% were seen once. Sequencing was carried out using PBMCs. These receptors were obtained from a girl aged 2 to 9 in good health and CMV-seronegative.

V gene TRBV27 combines with J gene TRBJ1-6, with D maybe TRBD1 (6 bases). Germline V gene sequence: CDR1 MNHEY, CDR2 SMNVEV (reference sequence). The CDR3 consists of 15 residues. V gave up 4 bases and J gave up 7 bases, with 14 bases separating them. The CDR3 reads CASSYRVRANSPLHF. Written as DNA, the CDR3 is TGTGCCAGCAGTTACAGGGTAAGGGCGAATTCACCCCTCCACTTT.

The V and J genes are TRBV5-1 and TRBJ2-5, with 9 bases identical to TRBD2. After removal of 0 bases from V and 2 bases from J, the junction contained 5 bases not matched to a gene. Germline-derived CDR1 and CDR2 are SGHRS and YFSETQ. The CDR3 has 16 residues. CDR3 in DNA: TGCGCCAGCAGCTTGGGGGCTAGCGGGGTGCAAGAGACCCAGTACTTC. Translated, it gives CASSLGASGVQETQYF.

V and J are TRBV11-1 and TRBJ2-1, with D possibly being TRBD1 (5 bases). With 5 bases removed from V and 2 bases from J, the gap between germline ends came to 13 bases. Germline CDR1 is SGHAT and CDR2 is FQDESV (reference sequence). This CDR3 has 15 amino acids. The CDR3 loop reads CASSPGNKPYNEQFF. The CDR3, as DNA: TGTGCCAGCAGCCCAGGGAATAAGCCCTACAATGAGCAGTTCTTC. The full variable domain, with the rest looked up from reference TRBV11-1 and TRBJ2-1, is EAEVAQSPRYKITEKSQAVAFWCDPISGHATLYWYRQILGQGPELLVQFQDESVVDDSQLPKDRFSAERLKGVDSTLKIQPAELGDSAMYLCASSPGNKPYNEQFFGPGTRLTVL.